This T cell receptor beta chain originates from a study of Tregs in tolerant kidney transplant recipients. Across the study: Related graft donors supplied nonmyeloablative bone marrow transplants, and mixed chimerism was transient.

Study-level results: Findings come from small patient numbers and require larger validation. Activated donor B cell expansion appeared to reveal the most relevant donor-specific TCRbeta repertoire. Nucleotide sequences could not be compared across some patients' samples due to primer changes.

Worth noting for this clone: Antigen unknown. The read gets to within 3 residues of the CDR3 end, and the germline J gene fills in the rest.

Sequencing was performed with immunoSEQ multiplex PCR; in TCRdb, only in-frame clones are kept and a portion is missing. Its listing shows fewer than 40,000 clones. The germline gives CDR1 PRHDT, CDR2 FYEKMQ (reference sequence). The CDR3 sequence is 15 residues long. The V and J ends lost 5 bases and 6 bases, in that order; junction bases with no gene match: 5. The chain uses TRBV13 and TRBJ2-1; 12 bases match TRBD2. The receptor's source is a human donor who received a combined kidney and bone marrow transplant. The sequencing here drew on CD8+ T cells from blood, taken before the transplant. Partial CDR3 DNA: TGTGCCAGCAGCCCCGGACTAGCGGGGAGCAATGAG. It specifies CASSPGLAGSNE. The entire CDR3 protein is CASSPGLAGSNEQFF.